Below, 14 T cell receptor beta chains from the same sample are listed, as sequenced in a study of Ad26.COV2.S vaccination and SARS-CoV-2 variants. Treatment described: about 20 received Ad26.COV2.S at low or high dose, single or two shots; roughly five received placebo; per-sample allocation not given. Sampling happened 63 days after the first vaccine or placebo injection. The data were produced by immunoSEQ multiplex PCR, yet TCRdb's version contains in-frame clones alone and is incomplete. The sample records roughly 460,000 clones, approximately 90% being singletons. This specimen consisted of peripheral blood, obtained in a trial of Ad26.COV2.S vaccine versus placebo. The receptors come from a person aged 18-65 years who received the Ad26.COV2.S COVID-19 vaccine or a placebo.

This clone was observed a single time. This sequence joins TRBV19 and TRBJ1-2; the D is unclear. Germline CDR1 LNHDA, CDR2 SQIVND (reference sequence). CDR3 length: 14 residues. The germline V and J ends were trimmed by 3 bases and 5 bases, with 13 bases remaining between them. This CDR3 is CASSIFQDPYGYTF. CDR3 coding DNA: TGTGCCAGTAGTATTTTCCAGGACCCTTATGGCTACACCTTC.

The rearrangement joins TRBV7-6 to TRBJ1-1; D unclear. V lost 5 bases to trimming and J lost 7 bases, with 14 bases between them. This CDR3 contains 13 residues. CDR1 and CDR2 (germline): SGHVS, FNYEAQ. The CDR3 sequence: CASSPRQGSEAFF. DNA of the CDR3: TGTGCCAGCAGCCCGAGACAAGGGAGTGAAGCTTTCTTT.

This sequence joins TRBV30 and TRBJ1-5, with D possibly TRBD1 on 5 matching bases. Germline-derived CDR1 and CDR2 are GTSNPN and SVGIG (reference sequence). CDR3 length: 15 amino acids. The V gene lost 0 bases and the J gene lost 2 bases, with 11 bases spanning the gap. This CDR3 reads CAWSVLGTGNQPQHF. The CDR3 nucleotides are TGTGCCTGGAGTGTACTCGGGACCGGCAATCAGCCCCAGCATTTT. Complete variable domain (other parts from reference TRBV30 and TRBJ1-5): SQTIHQWPATLVQPVGSPLSLECTVEGTSNPNLYWYRQAAGRGLQLLFYSVGIGQISSEVPQNLSASRPQDRQFILSSKKLLLSDSGFYLCAWSVLGTGNQPQHFGDGTRLSIL.

This clone turned up a few times. This chain joins TRBV5-1 and TRBJ2-2, with D possibly being TRBD1 (5 bases). The CDR3 extends over 15 amino acids. The V end was cut by 0 bases, the J end by 1 base, with 7 bases between. Germline V gene data show CDR1 as SGHRS and CDR2 as YFSETQ. Here the CDR3 DNA reads TGCGCCAGCAGCTTGGGGACAAAGAACACCGGGGAGCTGTTTTTT. This encodes CASSLGTKNTGELFF. Complete variable domain (other parts from reference TRBV5-1 and TRBJ2-2): KAGVTQTPRYLIKTRGQQVTLSCSPISGHRSVSWYQQTPGQGLQFLFEYFSETQRNKGNFPGRFSGRQFSNSRSEMNVSTLELGDSALYLCASSLGTKNTGELFFGEGSRLTVL.

The chain links TRBV29-1 to TRBJ1-2; D is undetermined. Looked up from germline, CDR1 is SQVTM and CDR2 is ANQGSEA. The CDR3 length is 11 residues. V shed 4 bases and J shed 8 bases, with 11 bases lying between them. In nucleotides, the CDR3 is TGCAGCGTTGGGACGATCCAAGGCTACACCTTC. As protein: CSVGTIQGYTF.

The genes are TRBV19 and TRBJ2-6, with 10 bases identical to TRBD1. This CDR3 spans 17 amino acids. In germline, CDR1 is LNHDA, CDR2 SQIVND (reference sequence). The trim removed 6 bases at V and 0 bases at J, leaving 5 bases unmatched. The CDR3 protein is CASSDGQGVSGANVLTF. For the CDR3, the DNA is TGTGCCAGTAGCGACGGACAGGGGGTCTCTGGGGCCAACGTCCTGACTTTC.

This chain joins TRBV3-1 (or the pseudogene TRBV3-2) and TRBJ1-3, with D possibly TRBD1 on 6 matching bases. Trimming took off 6 bases at V and 4 bases at J, with 10 bases between the two ends. Germline V gives CDR1 LGHDT, CDR2 YNNKEL (reference sequence). The CDR3 is 13 amino acids. In nucleotides, the CDR3 is TGTGCCAGCAGTGTCCAGGGGGGAAACACCATATATTTT. Its translation is CASSVQGGNTIYF.

J is TRBJ1-2 and V is TRBV30; D remains unclear. The CDR3 loop spans 13 amino acids. The germline gives CDR1 GTSNPN, CDR2 SVGIG (reference sequence). Between the trimmed V and J ends, which lost 2 bases and 3 bases, there was a span of 10 bases. CDR3 amino acids: CAWSRALDYGYTF. In DNA form, the CDR3 reads TGTGCCTGGAGTCGGGCCCTAGACTATGGCTACACCTTC. The full variable domain, completed using reference TRBV30 and TRBJ1-2, is SQTIHQWPATLVQPVGSPLSLECTVEGTSNPNLYWYRQAAGRGLQLLFYSVGIGQISSEVPQNLSASRPQDRQFILSSKKLLLSDSGFYLCAWSRALDYGYTFGSGTRLTVV.

The chain recombines TRBV5-4 with TRBJ1-6; the match to TRBD1 covers 8 bases. The V gene end was trimmed by 4 bases and the J gene end by 7 bases; junction bases not matched to a gene: 4. This CDR3 region has 14 residues. Germline V gene lookup returns CDR1 SGHNT and CDR2 YYREEE (reference sequence). The CDR3 sequence is CASSRQGWNSPLHF. The CDR3 DNA follows: TGTGCCAGCAGCCGACAGGGGTGGAATTCACCCCTCCACTTT. Using reference TRBV5-4 and TRBJ1-6 for the parts outside the CDR3, the full variable domain is ETGVTQSPTHLIKTRGQQVTLRCSSQSGHNTVSWYQQALGQGPQFIFQYYREEENGRGNFPPRFSGLQFPNYSSELNVNALELDDSALYLCASSRQGWNSPLHFGNGTRLTVT.

The chain joins TRBV7-2 to TRBJ2-3; 10 positions agree with TRBD2. CDR1 SGHTA and CDR2 FQGNSA come from the germline V gene. The V segment lost 5 bases and the J segment 2 bases; nucleotides outside the gene matches: 7. This CDR3 has 16 residues. For the CDR3, the DNA is TGTGCCAGCAGCACTCACACTAGCGGGATCACAGATACGCAGTATTTT. Translated, it gives CASSTHTSGITDTQYF.

For the CDR3, the DNA is TGTGCAAGTCGCCGCCGGGGGCAGGGTTCCGGAGATACGCAGTATTTT. Residues: CASRRRGQGSGDTQYF. This chain joins TRBV12-2 and TRBJ2-3. TRBV12-2 is a documented pseudogene. The CDR3 consists of 16 residues.

J is TRBJ2-7 and V is TRBV4-1; the D is unclear. The CDR3 totals 14 residues. The V gene's germline CDR1 is MGHRA and CDR2 YSYEKL. The V end was cut by 4 bases, the J end by 1 base, with 11 bases between. CDR3 residues: CASSRQEPSYEQYF. CDR3 in DNA: TGCGCCAGCAGCCGCCAGGAGCCGTCCTACGAGCAGTACTTC.

The sample holds one count of this clone. The J gene is TRBJ1-2, the V gene TRBV7-2; D is undetermined. The CDR3 extends over 15 amino acids. CDR1 is SGHTA and CDR2 is FQGNSA in the germline V gene. V was shortened by 1 base and J by 8 bases, with 17 bases between the two germline ends. The CDR3 coding sequence is TGTGCCAGCAGCTTAGGCGTTGTGGGCGGCTCGGGCTACACCTTC. This codes for CASSLGVVGGSGYTF. Using reference TRBV7-2 and TRBJ1-2 for the parts outside the CDR3, the full variable domain is GAGVSQSPSNKVTEKGKDVELRCDPISGHTALYWYRQSLGQGLEFLIYFQGNSAPDKSGLPSDRFSAERTGGSVSTLTIQRTQQEDSAVYLCASSLGVVGGSGYTFGSGTRLTVV.

The V gene is TRBV7-9, the J gene TRBJ1-3, with no clear D. Trimming pared 4 bases from V and 3 bases from J, leaving 19 bases between. CDR3 length equals 17 residues. Germline V gene lookup returns CDR1 SEHNR and CDR2 FQNEAQ (reference sequence). CDR3 in DNA: TGTGCCAGCAGCTCCGGGCTCCCAAGCCCCTTTGGAAACACCATATATTTT. This gives the protein CASSSGLPSPFGNTIYF. Complete variable domain (other parts from reference TRBV7-9 and TRBJ1-3): DTGVSQNPRHKITKRGQNVTFRCDPISEHNRLYWYRQTLGQGPEFLTYFQNEAQLEKSRLLSDRFSAERPKGSFSTLEIQRTEQGDSAMYLCASSSGLPSPFGNTIYFGEGSWLTVV.